This TCR beta chain was profiled in a study of T cell changes during pregnancy in multiple sclerosis. The V end was cut by 1 base, the J end by 2 bases, with 15 bases between. Per the germline V gene, CDR1 is SGHAT and CDR2 is FQNNGV. The CDR3 runs 16 residues. Some clones are missing from TCRdb's copy, which holds only in-frame ones; the method was immunoSEQ multiplex PCR. The profile shows around 80,000 clones, 94% of them singletons. V gene TRBV11-2 combines with J gene TRBJ2-7, with D possibly TRBD1 on 7 matching bases. The input for sequencing was peripheral blood, taken in the second trimester of pregnancy. This TCR was recovered from a female donor in good health, enrolled as a control in a pregnancy study. CDR3 coding DNA: TGTGCCAGCAGCTTAGCTGTCGGCAGGGGGGCCTACGAGCAGTACTTC. It translates to CASSLAVGRGAYEQYF.